The 18 T cell receptor beta chains presented below share a single source sample, sequenced in a study of neurological immune-mediated disorders. MiXCR, applied by TCRdb to the 5' RACE reads, yields one record per CDR3 protein. The sample has fewer than 90,000 distinct CDR3 sequences, 10% seen once. The sequencing sample was made of PBMCs. The receptors derive from a middle-aged man in good health.

The chain joins TRBV20-1 to TRBJ2-2; 7 nucleotides line up with TRBD1. Germline loops: CDR1 DFQATT, CDR2 SNEGSKA (reference sequence). V gave up 1 base and J gave up 3 bases; unmatched junction bases: 2. The CDR3 runs 14 residues. This chain's CDR3 is CSARGDRDTGELFF. In nucleotides, the CDR3 is TGCAGTGCTAGAGGAGACAGGGACACCGGGGAGCTGTTTTTT.

This clonotype has a count of ten or more. The chain uses TRBV20-1 and TRBJ1-2; D possibly corresponds to TRBD1 (6 bases). This CDR3 has 13 amino acids. Per germline, CDR1 DFQATT and CDR2 SNEGSKA (reference sequence). V lost 3 bases to trimming and J lost 7 bases, with 15 bases between them. DNA for the CDR3: TGCAGTGCTAGGGCAACAGGGTTTGCTGGCTACACCTTC. This encodes CSARATGFAGYTF.

This clonotype was seen at least ten times. CDR3 sequence: CASSLESSADTQYF. As DNA, the CDR3 is TGTGCCAGCAGTTTAGAGTCCTCCGCAGATACGCAGTATTTT. This chain links TRBV12-3 or TRBV12-4 with TRBJ2-3, with D hard to call. Trimming stripped 1 base from V and 4 bases from J, with 9 bases between. The CDR3 contains 14 residues.

This clonotype came up many times. V usage is TRBV28 and J usage is TRBJ2-2; D unclear. The ends were cut back, 3 bases at V and 5 bases at J, with 10 bases in the middle. Germline loops: CDR1 MDHEN, CDR2 SYDVKM. This CDR3 comprises 14 residues. The CDR3 nucleotides are TGTGCCAGCAGTTTGAGTGTTGGAACCGGGGAGCTGTTTTTT. Translation gives CASSLSVGTGELFF. The full variable domain, completed using reference TRBV28 and TRBJ2-2, is DVKVTQSSRYLVKRTGEKVFLECVQDMDHENMFWYRQDPGLGLRLIYFSYDVKMKEKGDIPEGYSVSREKKERFSLILESASTNQTSMYLCASSLSVGTGELFFGEGSRLTVL.

This clonotype was recorded at least ten times. This chain connects TRBV25-1 to TRBJ2-7; perhaps D is TRBD1 or TRBD2 (6 bases each). This CDR3 is 15 amino acids long. V was cut by 4 bases and J by 5 bases, with 18 bases left in between. Looked up from germline, CDR1 is MGHDK and CDR2 is SYGVNS. CDR3 bases: TGTGCCAGCAGTGGCGGGACACCCCGAGAGGACGAGCAGTACTTC. Its protein is CASSGGTPREDEQYF.

At least ten counts were recorded for this clonotype. The chain has TRBV12-3 or TRBV12-4 and TRBJ1-1; D uncertain. This CDR3 comprises 9 residues. Deletions cut 8 bases from V and 10 bases from J, with 8 bases between. The CDR3 DNA follows: TGTGCCAGCCCCCGGCGAGCTTTCTTT. Translated, it gives CASPRRAFF.

This clonotype was counted at least ten times. The rearrangement joins TRBV29-1 to TRBJ2-1, with TRBD2 identical over 9 bases. The CDR3 is 14 residues long. Germline loops: CDR1 SQVTM, CDR2 ANQGSEA. V lost 2 bases to trimming and J lost 4 bases; unmatched junction nucleotides: 3. The CDR3 loop is CSVEWREGYNEQFF. CDR3 nucleotide sequence: TGCAGCGTTGAATGGCGGGAGGGGTACAATGAGCAGTTCTTC.

The V gene is TRBV28, the J gene TRBJ2-7, with 9 bases identical to TRBD2. Trimming at V came to 0 bases and at J to 4 bases, leaving 10 bases not matched to a gene. Germline assignment: CDR1 MDHEN and CDR2 SYDVKM. The length of the CDR3 is 17 residues. CDR3 nucleotides: TGTGCCAGCAGTTTATGGGGTGCAGCGGGAGGAAGATACGAGCAGTACTTC. Residues: CASSLWGAAGGRYEQYF.

This clonotype has ten or more counts. The CDR3 nucleotides are TGTGCCAGCAGCCACCTGGGGGACAGGAGCTACGAGCAGTACTTC. This translates into CASSHLGDRSYEQYF. This chain joins TRBV4-2 and TRBJ2-7, with TRBD1 identical over 8 bases. From germline, CDR1 is LGHNA and CDR2 YNFKEQ. V was clipped by 3 bases and J by 3 bases; unmatched bases: 7. The CDR3 extends over 15 amino acids.

The sample holds many counts of this clonotype. The chain has TRBV6-6 and TRBJ1-4; D is possibly TRBD1 (5 bases). This CDR3 spans 15 amino acids. Germline-derived CDR1 and CDR2 are MNHNY and SVGAGI (reference sequence). The V gene lost 2 bases and the J gene lost 5 bases, with 12 bases spanning the gap. The CDR3 sequence is CASSYGQGMNEKLFF. The CDR3, as DNA: TGTGCCAGCAGTTACGGGCAGGGAATGAATGAAAAACTGTTTTTT.

This clonotype was seen repeatedly, ten times or more. V usage is TRBV27 and J usage is TRBJ2-6, with D possibly being TRBD1 (6 bases). Germline CDR1 is MNHEY and CDR2 is SMNVEV (reference sequence). This CDR3 contains 16 residues. V was clipped by 8 bases and J by 0 bases, with 14 bases between them. The CDR3 reads CASGWTASSGANVLTF. The CDR3 coding sequence is TGTGCCAGCGGTTGGACAGCTAGCTCTGGGGCCAACGTCCTGACTTTC.

The sample holds many counts of this clonotype. The chain recombines TRBV20-1 with TRBJ2-7, with 10 bases identical to TRBD2. Looked up from germline, CDR1 is DFQATT and CDR2 is SNEGSKA (reference sequence). The J segment lost 3 bases and the V segment lost 1 base, leaving 12 bases of the junction unmatched. This CDR3 comprises 17 residues. CDR3 protein: CSARVVPKRGGLYEQYF. CDR3 DNA: TGCAGTGCTAGAGTTGTCCCCAAGCGGGGGGGCCTCTACGAGCAGTACTTC.

This clonotype showed up many times. J is TRBJ2-1 and V is TRBV5-1, with TRBD2 matching over 16 bases. This CDR3 is built from 18 residues. Germline-derived CDR1 and CDR2 are SGHRS and YFSETQ. The V and J ends lost 4 bases and 0 bases, in that order; junction bases with no gene match: 4. Here the CDR3 reads CASSPGLAGGISYNEQFF. In DNA, the CDR3 is TGCGCCAGCAGCCCGGGACTAGCGGGGGGGATCTCCTACAATGAGCAGTTCTTC.

There are many counts of this clonotype. This chain uses TRBV6-6 with TRBJ1-2; D ambiguous. In germline, CDR1 is MNHNY, CDR2 SVGAGI (reference sequence). V gave up 8 bases and J gave up 4 bases, with 5 bases separating them. The CDR3 totals 10 residues. Written as DNA, the CDR3 is TGTGCCAGCCTATCCTATGGCTACACCTTC. Protein product: CASLSYGYTF.

This clonotype was seen repeatedly, ten times or more. The gene calls are TRBV20-1 and TRBJ2-1; 11 bases map to TRBD2. Per germline, CDR1 DFQATT and CDR2 SNEGSKA (reference sequence). This CDR3 contains 15 residues. Unmatched junction bases numbered 5, after V lost 0 bases and J lost 7 bases. This CDR3 is CSARDLAGGMNEQFF. The CDR3 DNA sequence: TGCAGTGCTAGAGATTTAGCGGGAGGGATGAATGAGCAGTTCTTC.

This clonotype has at least ten counts. V and J are TRBV7-6 and TRBJ2-5; a weak D match, TRBD2 (6 bases). The V gene's germline CDR1 is SGHVS and CDR2 FNYEAQ. V lost 5 bases and J lost 7, with 23 bases in between. The CDR3 covers 16 residues. The CDR3 sequence is CASSPQEPDGGGTQYF. The CDR3 coding sequence is TGTGCCAGCAGCCCCCAAGAGCCGGACGGGGGAGGGACCCAGTACTTC.

This clonotype was counted only a few times. The chain has TRBV9 and TRBJ1-3, with 7 bases lining up with TRBD1. The CDR3 covers 14 residues. CDR1 SGDLS and CDR2 YYNGEE come from the germline V gene. Trimming cost V 3 bases and J 2 bases; bases outside gene matches: 2. In nucleotides, the CDR3 is TGTGCCAGCAGCGGGGGGACAGCTGGAAACACCATATATTTT. This encodes CASSGGTAGNTIYF.

This clonotype was observed a handful of times. The chain employs TRBV28 and TRBJ2-6; no clear D. The CDR3 runs 16 residues. Trimming pared 4 bases from V and 0 bases from J, leaving 10 bases between. Germline values: CDR1 MDHEN, CDR2 SYDVKM. CDR3 protein: CASSSARTSGANVLTF. The CDR3 DNA follows: TGTGCCAGCAGTTCTGCAAGAACCTCTGGGGCCAACGTCCTGACTTTC.